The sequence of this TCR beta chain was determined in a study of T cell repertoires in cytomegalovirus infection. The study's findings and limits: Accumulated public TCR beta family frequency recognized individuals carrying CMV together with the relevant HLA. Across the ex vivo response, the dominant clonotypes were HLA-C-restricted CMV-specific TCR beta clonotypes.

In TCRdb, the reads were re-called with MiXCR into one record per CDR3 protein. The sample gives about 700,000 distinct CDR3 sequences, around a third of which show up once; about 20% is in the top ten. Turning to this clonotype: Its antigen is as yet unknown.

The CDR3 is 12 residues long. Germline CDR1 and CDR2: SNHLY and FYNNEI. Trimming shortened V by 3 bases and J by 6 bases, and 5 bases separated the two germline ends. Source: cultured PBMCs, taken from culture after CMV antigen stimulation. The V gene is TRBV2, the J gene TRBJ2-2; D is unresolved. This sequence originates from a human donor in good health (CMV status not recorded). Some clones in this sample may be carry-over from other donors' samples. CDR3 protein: CASSELSGELFF. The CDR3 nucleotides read TGTGCCAGCAGTGAGCTATCCGGGGAGCTGTTTTTT.